The 20 T cell receptor beta chains below were found in one sample sequenced in a study of early T cells in non-severe SARS-CoV-2 infection. TCRdb reprocessed the 5' RACE reads via MiXCR and lists one record per CDR3 protein. The sample lists around 70,000 distinct CDR3 sequences; around 8.7% were seen once. Sequenced: whole blood. These receptors were obtained from an adult who was a healthcare worker with PCR-confirmed SARS-CoV-2 infection or an uninfected control (not recorded which).

V and J are TRBV5-4 and TRBJ1-1, with D perhaps matching TRBD1 (6 bases). The CDR3 spans 15 residues. Germline assignment: CDR1 SGHNT and CDR2 YYREEE (reference sequence). Trimming removed 2 bases at V and 1 base at J, with 12 bases between. Here the CDR3 reads CASSLARGQNTEAFF. DNA of the CDR3: TGTGCCAGCAGCTTAGCTCGGGGGCAGAACACTGAAGCTTTCTTT.

This clonotype was counted at least ten times. The chain uses TRBV6-2 or TRBV6-3 and TRBJ1-5, with D perhaps matching TRBD1 (5 bases). There are 16 residues in the CDR3. Germline V gene lookup returns CDR1 MNHEY and CDR2 SVGEGT. Trimming pared 0 bases from V and 8 bases from J, leaving 17 bases between. The DNA for the CDR3 is TGTGCCAGCAGTTACTCGGGTCCGGGAGGGGAAAAGCCCCAGCATTTT. This codes for CASSYSGPGGEKPQHF.

This clonotype was seen many times. The DNA for the CDR3 is TGTGCCAGCACCCTCCTCGGGGAAACCGGGGAGCTGTTTTTT. The encoded protein is CASTLLGETGELFF. The chain carries TRBV28 and TRBJ2-2; D is possibly TRBD2 (5 bases). CDR1 MDHEN and CDR2 SYDVKM come from the germline V gene. Trimming removed 7 bases at V and 5 bases at J, with 14 bases between. The length of the CDR3 is 14 residues. The complete variable domain, with remaining parts taken from reference TRBV28 and TRBJ2-2, reads DVKVTQSSRYLVKRTGEKVFLECVQDMDHENMFWYRQDPGLGLRLIYFSYDVKMKEKGDIPEGYSVSREKKERFSLILESASTNQTSMYLCASTLLGETGELFFGEGSRLTVL.

In DNA, the CDR3 is TGCGCCAGCAGCCCGGGTTTGGGAAGCTCCTACGAGCAGTACTTC. This gives the protein CASSPGLGSSYEQYF. This chain joins TRBV4-3 and TRBJ2-7; D not resolved. The CDR3 spans 15 residues. Germline V gives CDR1 LGHNA, CDR2 YSLEER. V was trimmed by 4 bases and J by 0 bases, leaving 13 bases between them.

The rearrangement links TRBV29-1 to TRBJ2-3; 10 nucleotides align to TRBD2. The CDR3 has 15 residues. CDR1 SQVTM and CDR2 ANQGSEA come from the germline V gene. J gave up 4 bases and V 3 bases, and 7 bases lay outside the gene matches. The CDR3 loop is CSVELAGVLPDTQYF. The CDR3 DNA reads TGCAGCGTTGAGCTAGCGGGAGTCCTCCCAGATACGCAGTATTTT.

A few counts support this clonotype. This chain joins TRBV20-1 and TRBJ1-1; D may be TRBD1 (6 bases). The CDR3 totals 13 residues. Trimming stripped 0 bases from V and 4 bases from J, with 9 bases between. CDR1 is DFQATT and CDR2 is SNEGSKA in the germline V gene (reference sequence). The CDR3 nucleotides are TGCAGTGCTAGAGACAGGGGCGGCACTGAAGCTTTCTTT. This codes for CSARDRGGTEAFF.

The V gene is TRBV11-2, the J gene TRBJ2-7; D not resolved. Trimming cost V 4 bases and J 9 bases, with 10 bases left between them. The length of the CDR3 is 11 residues. CDR1 is SGHAT, CDR2 FQNNGV, per germline. CDR3 in DNA: TGTGCCAGCAGCTCCTCTATGGTGCAGTACTTC. Translating it yields CASSSSMVQYF.

To note about this clonotype: A much larger clone differs from this one at a single base, so this may be a read error. The genes are TRBV5-1 and TRBJ2-5; D gene uncertain. From germline, CDR1 is SGHRS and CDR2 YFSETQ. The CDR3 is 17 residues long. The V and J ends lost 2 bases and 0 bases respectively, with 17 bases between them. The CDR3 region is CASSFRAIHGNQETQYF. Written as DNA, the CDR3 is TGCGCCAGCAGCTTCCGGGCTATACATGGGAACCAAGAGACCCAGTACTTC.

This chain joins TRBV20-1 and TRBJ2-2; maybe TRBD2 (6 bases). The length of the CDR3 is 13 residues. Trimming shortened V by 2 bases and J by 7 bases, and 11 bases separated the two germline ends. Germline V lookup: CDR1 DFQATT, CDR2 SNEGSKA (reference sequence). CDR3 amino acids: CSARRGSVGELFF. The CDR3 DNA sequence: TGCAGTGCTAGACGGGGGTCGGTCGGGGAGCTGTTTTTT.

This clonotype was picked up many times. The V and J genes are TRBV11-2 and TRBJ1-6; no clear D. The germline V and J ends were trimmed by 5 bases and 8 bases, with 22 bases remaining between them. The length of the CDR3 is 17 residues. Germline loops: CDR1 SGHAT, CDR2 FQNNGV. CDR3: CASSTNRGTFFDSPLHF. The CDR3 DNA follows: TGTGCCAGCAGCACAAACCGGGGTACTTTTTTTGATTCACCCCTCCACTTT.

This clonotype was seen ten or more times. This chain uses TRBV9 with TRBJ2-6; TRBD2 matches at 10 bases. V lost 0 bases and J lost 2; bases outside the gene matches: 11. The CDR3 spans 20 residues. CDR1 and CDR2 from the germline V gene are SGDLS and YYNGEE. The CDR3 loop reads CASSVARASGSGTGANVLTF. DNA of the CDR3: TGTGCCAGCAGCGTAGCCCGGGCTAGCGGGAGTGGAACTGGGGCCAACGTCCTGACTTTC.

The V gene is TRBV6-1, the J gene TRBJ1-2, with D maybe TRBD1 (5 bases). This CDR3 contains 15 residues. Trimming cost V 5 bases and J 1 base, with 14 bases left between them. Looked up from germline, CDR1 is MNHNS and CDR2 is SASEGT. CDR3 bases: TGTGCCAGCAGTATCGGGACTTATAATAACTATGGCTACACCTTC. It encodes CASSIGTYNNYGYTF.

In this sample, this clonotype is medium-sized. The V call is TRBV29-1, the J call TRBJ1-1; possible D gene TRBD1, 6 bases. This CDR3 contains 13 residues. Germline V gives CDR1 SQVTM, CDR2 ANQGSEA. V gave up 7 bases and J gave up 1 base, with 13 bases separating them. The CDR3 sequence: CSGTQGTNTEAFF. The CDR3 bases are TGCAGCGGCACCCAGGGGACGAACACTGAAGCTTTCTTT.

The chain carries TRBV20-1 and TRBJ2-2; 11 bases match TRBD2. Trimming removed 4 bases from V and 4 bases from J; junction bases left unmatched: 5. The germline V gene has CDR1 DFQATT and CDR2 SNEGSKA (reference sequence). The CDR3 contains 15 residues. DNA for the CDR3: TGCAGTGCTATGGGACTAGCGGAGATCACCGGGGAGCTGTTTTTT. This translates into CSAMGLAEITGELFF.

This sequence joins TRBV6-1 and TRBJ2-7; D perhaps matches TRBD2 (6 bases). In germline, CDR1 is MNHNS, CDR2 SASEGT. CDR3 size: 14 residues. V gave up 8 bases and J gave up 0 bases, with 14 bases separating them. The DNA of the CDR3 is TGTGCCAGCGCCAAGACTAGGAGCTCCTACGAGCAGTACTTC. Translation gives CASAKTRSSYEQYF.

In its sample, this clonotype was seen many times. The chain uses TRBV10-1 and TRBJ2-1, with TRBD2 matching over 16 bases. The germline V gene encodes CDR1 WNHNN and CDR2 SYGVQD (reference sequence). CDR3 size: 16 residues. The V segment lost 5 bases and the J segment 9 bases; nucleotides outside the gene matches: 7. The CDR3 DNA is TGCGCCAGCAGTACCGGGGGACTAGCGGGAGGGTTTGAGCAGTTCTTC. Translated: CASSTGGLAGGFEQFF.

This CDR3 reads CASIPYTQYF. CDR3 nucleotide sequence: TGTGCCAGCATTCCCTATACGCAGTATTTT. The chain has TRBV6-2 or TRBV6-3 and TRBJ2-3; D gene ambiguous. The CDR3 totals 10 residues. The V end was cut by 7 bases, the J end by 7 bases, with 6 bases between. The germline gives CDR1 MNHEY, CDR2 SVGEGT.

The rearrangement uses TRBV20-1 and TRBJ2-2, with 9 bases identical to TRBD1. This CDR3 region has 18 residues. The germline gives CDR1 DFQATT, CDR2 SNEGSKA (reference sequence). The V and J ends lost 4 bases and 1 base, in that order; junction bases with no gene match: 13. The CDR3 DNA sequence: TGCAGTGCTACACCGGGACAGGGAGTTTGGGGGAACACCGGGGAGCTGTTTTTT. It translates to CSATPGQGVWGNTGELFF.

The V gene is TRBV11-2, the J gene TRBJ2-1; 14 bases are a match to TRBD2. CDR1 SGHAT and CDR2 FQNNGV come from the germline V gene. The V segment lost 4 bases and the J segment 0 bases; nucleotides outside the gene matches: 8. The CDR3 contains 19 residues. The CDR3 nucleotides read TGTGCCAGCAGCTCCGGACTAGCGGGAGGTGCCCTCTCCTACAATGAGCAGTTCTTC. This gives the protein CASSSGLAGGALSYNEQFF.

The chain uses TRBV20-1 and TRBJ2-1; 11 bases are shared with TRBD2. This CDR3 spans 15 amino acids. V lost 4 bases to trimming and J lost 3 bases; unmatched junction nucleotides: 5. Germline V lookup: CDR1 DFQATT, CDR2 SNEGSKA (reference sequence). CDR3 sequence: CSATKGLADYNEQFF. In nucleotides, the CDR3 is TGCAGTGCTACGAAGGGACTAGCGGACTACAATGAGCAGTTCTTC.